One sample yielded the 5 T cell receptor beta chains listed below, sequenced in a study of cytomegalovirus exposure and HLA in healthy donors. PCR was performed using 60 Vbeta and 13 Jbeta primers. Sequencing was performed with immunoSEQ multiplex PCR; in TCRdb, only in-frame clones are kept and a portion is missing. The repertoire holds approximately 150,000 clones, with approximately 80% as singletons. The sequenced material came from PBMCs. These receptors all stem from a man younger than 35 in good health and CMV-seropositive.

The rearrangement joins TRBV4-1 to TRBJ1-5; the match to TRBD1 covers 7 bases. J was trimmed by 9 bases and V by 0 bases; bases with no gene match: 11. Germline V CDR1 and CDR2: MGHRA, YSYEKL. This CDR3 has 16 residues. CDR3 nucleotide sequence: TGCGCCAGCAGCCAAGATCAAGGGGGCGATGCCGCGCCCCAGCATTTT. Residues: CASSQDQGGDAAPQHF.

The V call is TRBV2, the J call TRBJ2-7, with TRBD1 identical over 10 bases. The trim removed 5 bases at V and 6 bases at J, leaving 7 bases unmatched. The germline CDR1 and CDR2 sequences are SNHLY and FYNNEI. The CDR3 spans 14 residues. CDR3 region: CASSRDRGRGEQYF. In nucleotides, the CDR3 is TGTGCCAGCAGTCGGGACAGGGGTCGAGGCGAGCAGTACTTC.

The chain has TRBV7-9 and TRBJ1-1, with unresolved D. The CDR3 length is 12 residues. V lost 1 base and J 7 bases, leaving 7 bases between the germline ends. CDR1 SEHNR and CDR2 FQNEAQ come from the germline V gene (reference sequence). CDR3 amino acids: CASSLGSGEAFF. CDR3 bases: TGTGCCAGCAGCTTAGGTTCGGGTGAAGCTTTCTTT.

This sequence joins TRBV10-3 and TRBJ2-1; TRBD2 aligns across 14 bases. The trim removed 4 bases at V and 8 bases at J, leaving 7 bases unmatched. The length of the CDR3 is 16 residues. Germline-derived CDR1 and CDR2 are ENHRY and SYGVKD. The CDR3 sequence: CAISVIGTSGSDEQFF. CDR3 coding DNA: TGTGCCATCAGTGTGATAGGGACTAGCGGGAGTGATGAGCAGTTCTTC.

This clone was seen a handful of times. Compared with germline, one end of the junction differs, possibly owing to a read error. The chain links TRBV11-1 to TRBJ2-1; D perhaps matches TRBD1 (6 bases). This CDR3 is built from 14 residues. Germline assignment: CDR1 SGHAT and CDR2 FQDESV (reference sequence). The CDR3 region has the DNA TGTGCCAGCAGCTTACTACAGGGCTACGATGAGCAGTTCTTC. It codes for CASSLLQGYDEQFF.